The 23 T cell receptor beta chains presented below share a single source sample, sequenced in a study of T-cell memory formation after mild COVID-19. MiXCR was run by TCRdb on the 5' RACE reads, yielding one entry per CDR3 protein. This table holds about 250,000 distinct CDR3 sequences, about 16% found once. Sequenced: PBMCs or a T cell subset sorted from them (not recorded which). The receptors were sampled from an adult woman who had mild COVID-19 (a few samples of this study predate the infection). Cell type and time point are not known.

V is TRBV6-1 and J is TRBJ2-2; D is unclear. V was clipped by 3 bases and J by 9 bases, with 11 bases between them. CDR1 and CDR2 from the germline V gene are MNHNS and SASEGT. The CDR3 is 13 residues long. In DNA form, the CDR3 reads TGTGCCAGCAGTGAGAGTCACTTCCGGGAGCTGTTTTTT. Amino acids: CASSESHFRELFF.

The rearrangement uses TRBV6-2 or TRBV6-3 and TRBJ2-1; TRBD2 aligns across 12 bases. The CDR3 consists of 17 residues. CDR1 and CDR2 from the germline V gene are MNHEY and SVGEGT. V dropped 8 bases and J dropped 7; count of bases not matched to a gene: 15. The DNA for the CDR3 is TGTGCCAGCGGTGAAGGACTAGCGGGAAGAAAGAGGAATGAGCAGTTCTTC. Translation: CASGEGLAGRKRNEQFF.

The chain links TRBV27 to TRBJ2-1; 11 nucleotides agree with TRBD2. The CDR3 has 14 residues. The V gene end was trimmed by 3 bases and the J gene end by 10 bases; junction bases not matched to a gene: 5. The germline CDR1 and CDR2 sequences are MNHEY and SMNVEV (reference sequence). The CDR3 sequence is CASSFSGRAEEQFF. Here the CDR3 DNA reads TGTGCCAGCAGTTTTAGCGGGAGGGCGGAAGAGCAGTTCTTC.

The chain links TRBV7-3 to TRBJ2-5; 10 positions match TRBD2. The CDR3 spans 19 residues. The trim removed 6 bases at V and 5 bases at J, leaving 21 bases unmatched. Germline CDR1 and CDR2: SGHTA and FQGTGA. This CDR3 is CASSSQAASGRVISETQYF. CDR3 DNA: TGTGCCAGCAGTTCTCAGGCGGCTAGCGGGAGAGTAATTTCGGAGACCCAGTACTTC.

This clonotype was picked up a small number of times. V usage is TRBV12-3 or TRBV12-4 and J usage is TRBJ2-7; 8 bases map to TRBD2. The CDR3 loop spans 14 amino acids. V shed 6 bases and J 7 bases; nucleotides not matched to a gene: 11. Here the CDR3 DNA reads TGTGCCAGCAGCCCAACTAGCGGACATGGTGAGCAGTACTTC. Translation: CASSPTSGHGEQYF.

The sample holds a few counts of this clonotype. The CDR3 DNA reads as TGTGCCAGCTCCGCGGGACAGGAGGTGGAGACCCAGTACTTC. Amino acids: CASSAGQEVETQYF. The V gene is TRBV5-4, the J gene TRBJ2-5; 8 bases are a match to TRBD1. V gave up 7 bases and J gave up 5 bases; unmatched junction bases: 10. The CDR3 loop spans 14 amino acids. CDR1 is SGHNT and CDR2 is YYREEE in the germline V gene (reference sequence).

This clonotype was found a few times. J is TRBJ2-7 and V is TRBV5-6, with a weak D call TRBD1 (6 bases). The V and J ends lost 5 bases and 2 bases respectively, with 14 bases between them. Germline assignment: CDR1 SGHDT and CDR2 YYEEEE. The CDR3 runs to 14 residues. As DNA, the CDR3 is TGTGCCAGCAGTAAAGGGACAAGAGCCTACGAGCAGTACTTC. Translated, it gives CASSKGTRAYEQYF.

As for this clonotype: At one end the junction does not follow the germline gene, possibly because of a read error. The rearrangement joins TRBV20-1 to TRBJ2-3, with 8 bases lining up with TRBD2. The length of the CDR3 is 14 residues. The germline V gene has CDR1 DFQATT and CDR2 SNEGSKA (reference sequence). CDR3 DNA sequence: TGCAGTGCGAGAGCGGGGGCCGGGGCAGATACGCAGTATTTT. The encoded protein is CSARAGAGADTQYF.

This chain uses TRBV6-6 with TRBJ2-1; 7 nucleotides agree with TRBD2. The germline CDR1 and CDR2 sequences are MNHNY and SVGAGI (reference sequence). V dropped 2 bases and J dropped 0; count of bases not matched to a gene: 7. CDR3 size: 17 residues. The CDR3 sequence is CASSYGLAVSSYNEQFF. CDR3 in DNA: TGTGCCAGCAGTTACGGGCTAGCGGTCAGCTCCTACAATGAGCAGTTCTTC.

J is TRBJ2-3 and V is TRBV12-3 or TRBV12-4; the D gene is possibly TRBD2 (5 bases). The CDR3 consists of 11 residues. V was trimmed by 3 bases and J by 14 bases, leaving 12 bases between them. In DNA, the CDR3 is TGTGCCAGCAGTTTGGCGGGTCTGCCGTATTTT. It is translated as CASSLAGLPYF.

This clonotype was counted only a few times. The chain links TRBV14 to TRBJ1-1; TRBD1 might be the D (5 bases). The V and J ends lost 0 bases and 4 bases respectively, with 9 bases between them. CDR3 size: 14 residues. CDR1 is SGHDN and CDR2 is FVKESK in the germline V gene. CDR3 DNA sequence: TGTGCCAGCAGCCAAGATCGAGGGGTCACTGAAGCTTTCTTT. Translating it yields CASSQDRGVTEAFF.

The chain recombines TRBV5-1 with TRBJ2-3; 7 bases fit TRBD1. This CDR3 is 15 amino acids long. The V and J ends lost 7 bases and 2 bases, in that order; junction bases with no gene match: 10. Germline CDR1 is SGHRS and CDR2 is YFSETQ. CDR3 in DNA: TGCGCCAGCGCACCAGAGGGGGCCCCCACAGATACGCAGTATTTT. This sequence encodes CASAPEGAPTDTQYF. The whole variable domain, filled in from reference TRBV5-1 and TRBJ2-3, reads KAGVTQTPRYLIKTRGQQVTLSCSPISGHRSVSWYQQTPGQGLQFLFEYFSETQRNKGNFPGRFSGRQFSNSRSEMNVSTLELGDSALYLCASAPEGAPTDTQYFGPGTRLTVL.

The J gene is TRBJ2-7, the V gene TRBV7-2; a possible D gene is TRBD2 (5 bases). Germline CDR1 reads SGHTA; CDR2 reads FQGNSA. Trimming took 0 bases from V and 3 from J, leaving 9 bases between them. There are 14 residues in the CDR3. Written as DNA, the CDR3 is TGTGCCAGCAGCTTAGCGTCCGGGGTCTACGAGCAGTACTTC. This sequence encodes CASSLASGVYEQYF.

The chain is built from TRBV2 and TRBJ2-7; 10 positions agree with TRBD1. This CDR3 is built from 17 residues. Germline CDR1 is SNHLY and CDR2 is FYNNEI. The trim removed 6 bases at V and 3 bases at J, leaving 14 bases unmatched. CDR3 nucleotide sequence: TGTGCCAGCAGCGTTCTCACTTGGACAGGGGGAGGCTACGAGCAGTACTTC. Translation: CASSVLTWTGGGYEQYF.

This clonotype occurred a few times. The chain is built from TRBV20-1 and TRBJ1-2, with D perhaps matching TRBD1 (6 bases). The germline CDR1 and CDR2 sequences are DFQATT and SNEGSKA (reference sequence). The CDR3 is 17 residues long. The V and J ends lost 0 bases and 5 bases respectively, with 22 bases between them. In DNA form, the CDR3 reads TGCAGTGCTAGAGATCTCTTGCAGGGGCCATCGGTGTATGGCTACACCTTC. Protein: CSARDLLQGPSVYGYTF.

This clonotype was counted only a few times. This rearrangement joins TRBV6-2 or TRBV6-3 to TRBJ1-2; 8 bases are a match to TRBD1. The CDR3 consists of 16 residues. V gave up 0 bases and J gave up 7 bases; unmatched junction bases: 10. Per germline, CDR1 MNHEY and CDR2 SVGEGT. CDR3 sequence: CASSYSRGQVFFGYTF. In nucleotides, the CDR3 is TGTGCCAGCAGTTACTCGAGGGGACAGGTTTTTTTTGGCTACACCTTC.

This clonotype came up many times. V and J are TRBV5-1 and TRBJ2-1, with 7 bases lining up with TRBD1. There are 15 residues in the CDR3. In germline, CDR1 is SGHRS, CDR2 YFSETQ. After removal of 4 bases from V and 2 bases from J, the junction contained 6 bases not matched to a gene. Written as DNA, the CDR3 is TGCGCCAGCAGCCTAGGGACAGTCACCTACAATGAGCAGTTCTTC. Amino acid sequence: CASSLGTVTYNEQFF.

This clonotype turned up a few times. This chain links TRBV29-1 with TRBJ2-7; the D is unclear. The V gene's germline CDR1 is SQVTM and CDR2 ANQGSEA. CDR3 length equals 14 residues. V gave up 6 bases and J gave up 0 bases, with 15 bases separating them. CDR3 region: CSVASGTASYEQYF. Here the CDR3 DNA reads TGCAGCGTCGCGTCGGGCACGGCCTCCTACGAGCAGTACTTC.

The rearrangement uses TRBV18 and TRBJ1-1; tentatively, D is TRBD1 (6 bases). Germline CDR1 reads KGHSH; CDR2 reads LQKENI. The CDR3 loop spans 16 amino acids. Trimming stripped 2 bases from V and 5 bases from J, with 18 bases between. The CDR3 loop is CASSPEEQGWRTEAFF. The CDR3 DNA reads as TGTGCCAGCTCACCAGAGGAACAGGGATGGAGGACTGAAGCTTTCTTT.

The chain uses TRBV5-5 and TRBJ2-7; D unresolved. Germline V CDR1 and CDR2: SGHKS, YYEKEE (reference sequence). V was clipped by 3 bases and J by 3 bases, with 13 bases between them. The CDR3 runs 14 residues. In DNA, the CDR3 is TGTGCCAGCAGCTCTTCAGCCCAACACTACGAGCAGTACTTC. Residues: CASSSSAQHYEQYF.

CDR3 in amino acids: CASSTGTSSEQFF. The CDR3 nucleotides are TGCGCCAGCAGCACCGGGACTAGCAGTGAGCAGTTCTTC. The chain combines TRBV5-1 with TRBJ2-1; 9 bases map to TRBD2. The CDR3 sequence is 13 residues long. Trimming removed 4 bases from V and 9 bases from J; junction bases left unmatched: 5. Germline values: CDR1 SGHRS, CDR2 YFSETQ.

This clonotype has a count of ten or more. V gene TRBV12-3 or TRBV12-4 combines with J gene TRBJ2-1; 10 bases match TRBD2. V trimming: 4 bases; J trimming: 4 bases; junction bases outside the gene matches: 1. This CDR3 spans 14 amino acids. This CDR3 reads CASSSLAGYNEQFF. CDR3 DNA sequence: TGTGCCAGCAGTTCACTAGCGGGGTACAATGAGCAGTTCTTC.

The rearrangement links TRBV14 to TRBJ2-3, with 9 bases identical to TRBD2. CDR1 and CDR2 from the germline V gene are SGHDN and FVKESK. The CDR3 totals 16 residues. The V gene end was trimmed by 4 bases and the J gene end by 2 bases; junction bases not matched to a gene: 7. The CDR3 DNA reads TGTGCCAGCAGCCTGGCAGCGGGAGGTTACACAGATACGCAGTATTTT. The encoded protein is CASSLAAGGYTDTQYF.